These 5 T cell receptor beta chains originate from one sample sequenced in a study of CD8 T cells in ankylosing spondylitis. TCRdb re-called the 5' RACE reads through MiXCR, storing one row per CDR3 protein. The table shows about 130,000 distinct CDR3 sequences, with roughly 13% occurring only once. The sequencing input was blood, either unsorted or a sorted T cell fraction (not recorded which). These receptors were obtained from a female donor with ankylosing spondylitis or in good health (not recorded which).

At least ten counts were recorded for this clonotype. The V call is TRBV7-8, the J call TRBJ2-2; TRBD2 aligns across 10 bases. J lost 4 bases, V lost 5 bases, and 10 bases had no gene match. Germline V CDR1 and CDR2: SGHVS, FQNEAQ. The CDR3 covers 17 residues. The CDR3 sequence: CASSPQKLAGITGELFF. CDR3 bases: TGTGCCAGCAGCCCCCAGAAACTAGCGGGAATCACCGGGGAGCTGTTTTTT.

In regard to this clonotype: Germline is not matched at one junction end, which may reflect a read error. This sequence joins TRBV28 and TRBJ2-7, with D perhaps assigned TRBD1 or TRBD2 (5 bases each). This CDR3 has 13 amino acids. Germline V gene lookup returns CDR1 MDHEN and CDR2 SYDVKM. The CDR3 DNA follows: TGTGCCAGCAGGTGGGGGAGCTCCTACGAGCGGTACTTC. As protein: CASRWGSSYERYF.

There are many counts of this clonotype. The genes are TRBV7-8 and TRBJ1-1; 9 nucleotides align to TRBD1. This CDR3 is 14 amino acids long. Germline CDR1 SGHVS, CDR2 FQNEAQ. The V and J ends lost 4 bases and 1 base, in that order; junction bases with no gene match: 1. CDR3 sequence reads: CASSYRGQNTEAFF. In nucleotides, the CDR3 is TGTGCCAGCAGCTACAGGGGGCAGAACACTGAAGCTTTCTTT.

Remarks on this clonotype: This may be a read error: a much more frequent sequence differs by one nucleotide. The chain joins TRBV27 to TRBJ2-3; no definite D call. CDR1 and CDR2 from the germline V gene are MNHEY and SMNVEV (reference sequence). The CDR3 spans 11 residues. CDR3 DNA sequence: TGTGCCAGCAGCCTAGGAAATACGCGGTATTTT. This translates into CASSLGNTRYF.

This clonotype came up a few times. The chain links TRBV20-1 to TRBJ2-7, with 12 bases lining up with TRBD2. V was pared by 2 bases and J by 3 bases, with 2 bases of the junction left unmatched. Germline loops: CDR1 DFQATT, CDR2 SNEGSKA (reference sequence). CDR3 size: 14 residues. Here the CDR3 reads CSARPGLAGYEQYF. CDR3 DNA sequence: TGCAGTGCTAGACCGGGACTAGCGGGCTACGAGCAGTACTTC.